This T cell receptor (beta chain) emerged from a study of cytomegalovirus exposure and HLA in healthy donors. J gave up 5 bases and V 8 bases, and 8 bases lay outside the gene matches. The CDR3 is 13 amino acids. CDR1 is MNHEY and CDR2 is SVGAGI in the germline V gene. Study-level results: Earlier findings revealed that most TCR beta V segments proved productive either about 87% or about 30% of the time. The sole available immune exposure information was CMV serostatus.

The PCR had 60 Vbeta and 13 Jbeta primers. Method: immunoSEQ multiplex PCR; TCRdb's copy keeps in-frame clones and lacks some. This listing includes approximately 100,000 clones. A word on this clone: What it binds is not known.

The rearrangement links TRBV6-5 to TRBJ1-1; 7 bases are shared with TRBD1. The receptor was derived from a man aged 50 to 60 in good health and CMV-seronegative. Material for sequencing was PBMCs. In DNA, the CDR3 is TGTGCCAGCTTTAGGGGGCGGTGGACTGAAGCTTTCTTT. Protein sequence: CASFRGRWTEAFF.